Each of the 19 T cell receptor beta chains below was sequenced from the same sample in a study of Ad26.COV2.S vaccination and SARS-CoV-2 variants (dated by TCRdb to about 2021). Libraries were prepared through the immunoSEQ multiplex PCR assay. The clones in this table, taken by TCRdb from immuneACCESS, are in-frame only. Not every clone is retained; where verified, under half of the shortfall comes from an unresolved V gene, and the cause of the rest is unknown. Within this sample are 180,000 or so clones, with roughly 87% of them counted one time only. Of the sample, 5.9% falls within the top ten clones. The time point label, read with the paper, signifies: individuals recovered from natural SARS-CoV-2 infection. Specimen: peripheral blood, collected after recovery from COVID-19. Source of these receptors: a human donor who had recovered from COVID-19.

This clone was recorded only once. This sequence joins TRBV5-1 and TRBJ2-1; unclear D gene. This CDR3 contains 11 residues. V shed 1 base and J shed 7 bases, with 3 bases lying between them. Germline values: CDR1 SGHRS, CDR2 YFSETQ. The CDR3 sequence is CASSLKNEQFF. CDR3 sequence (DNA): TGCGCCAGCAGCTTGAAAAATGAGCAGTTCTTC.

The chain combines TRBV15 with TRBJ2-1, with unresolved D. The CDR3 consists of 13 residues. With 1 base removed from V and 5 bases from J, the gap between germline ends came to 6 bases. CDR1 LNHNV and CDR2 YYDKDF come from the germline V gene (reference sequence). The CDR3 here is CATSRGLDNEQFF. For the CDR3, the DNA is TGTGCCACCAGCAGAGGACTTGACAATGAGCAGTTCTTC.

The V and J genes are TRBV27 and TRBJ1-1; D unclear. The CDR3 covers 17 residues. V lost 6 bases, J lost 0 bases, and 20 bases lay in between. The germline CDR1 and CDR2 sequences are MNHEY and SMNVEV (reference sequence). The CDR3 loop reads CASRGGVLGIMNTEAFF. The CDR3 DNA is TGTGCCAGCAGGGGTGGGGTTTTGGGGATAATGAACACTGAAGCTTTCTTT.

The rearrangement uses TRBV7-9 and TRBJ1-5, with 7 bases matching TRBD1. The V segment lost 1 base and the J segment 6 bases; nucleotides outside the gene matches: 6. The CDR3 covers 15 residues. The germline CDR1 and CDR2 sequences are SEHNR and FQNEAQ (reference sequence). CDR3 amino acids: CASSLGQGVSQPQHF. As DNA, the CDR3 is TGTGCCAGCAGCTTAGGTCAGGGGGTCTCTCAGCCCCAGCATTTT.

The chain is built from TRBV6-1 and TRBJ2-7; 15 bases align to TRBD2. With 3 bases clipped from V and 7 bases from J, the junction kept 1 base outside the gene matches. Germline lookup yields CDR1 MNHNS and CDR2 SASEGT. The CDR3 runs to 14 residues. The CDR3 DNA follows: TGTGCCAGCAGTGACGGACTAGCGGGAGGGGAGCAGTACTTC. This sequence encodes CASSDGLAGGEQYF.

This clone has a single count. The chain couples TRBV4-1 to TRBJ2-1; TRBD2 aligns across 7 bases. Germline-derived CDR1 and CDR2 are MGHRA and YSYEKL. V lost 0 bases, J lost 8 bases, and 7 bases stayed unmatched. The CDR3 has 15 amino acids. The CDR3 loop is CASSQEGRARDEQFF. CDR3 nucleotides: TGCGCCAGCAGCCAAGAAGGGAGGGCAAGAGATGAGCAGTTCTTC.

This clone is a singleton in its sample. V gene TRBV6-5 combines with J gene TRBJ2-7, with a weak D call TRBD1 (6 bases). Germline loops: CDR1 MNHEY, CDR2 SVGAGI. This CDR3 comprises 13 residues. Trimming removed 5 bases at V and 7 bases at J, with 15 bases between. In DNA, the CDR3 is TGTGCCAGCAGTCCCCGAGGGGGTCGGGAGCAGTACTTC. Amino acid sequence: CASSPRGGREQYF.

This clone was counted a single time. The chain carries TRBV5-6 and TRBJ2-7, with 10 bases matching TRBD1. Trimming took 5 bases from V and 7 from J; bases not matched to a gene: 9. CDR1 is SGHDT, CDR2 YYEEEE, per germline. The CDR3 has 14 amino acids. Here the CDR3 reads CASRPGQGRGEQYF. CDR3 coding DNA: TGTGCCAGCAGACCGGGACAGGGGAGAGGGGAGCAGTACTTC.

This clone showed up just once. This chain connects TRBV3-1 (or the pseudogene TRBV3-2) to TRBJ1-6; D ambiguous. The CDR3 is made up of 17 amino acids. Between the trimmed V and J ends, which lost 0 bases and 0 bases, there was a span of 9 bases. The germline V gene encodes CDR1 LGHDT and CDR2 YNNKEL (reference sequence). In nucleotides, the CDR3 is TGTGCCAGCAGCCAAGACGACGGGAGCTCCTATAATTCACCCCTCCACTTT. Translated, it gives CASSQDDGSSYNSPLHF.

The genes are TRBV19 and TRBJ1-1; D is unresolved. This CDR3 is 12 amino acids long. Trimming cost V 0 bases and J 7 bases, with 6 bases left between them. Germline V lookup: CDR1 LNHDA, CDR2 SQIVND (reference sequence). The CDR3 region is CASSIDRNEAFF. The CDR3 DNA sequence: TGTGCCAGTAGTATAGATCGTAATGAAGCTTTCTTT.

This chain joins TRBV11-2 and TRBJ2-7; 12 bases are a match to TRBD2. After removal of 6 bases from V and 4 bases from J, the junction contained 7 bases not matched to a gene. The CDR3 is made up of 15 amino acids. The germline gives CDR1 SGHAT, CDR2 FQNNGV. The CDR3 is CASSPRLAGAYEQYF. The CDR3 DNA reads as TGTGCCAGCAGTCCAAGACTAGCGGGAGCTTACGAGCAGTACTTC.

This sequence joins TRBV2 and TRBJ1-4; a possible D gene is TRBD1 (5 bases). V dropped 7 bases and J dropped 7 bases, with 16 bases sitting between them. This CDR3 region has 14 residues. Germline-derived CDR1 and CDR2 are SNHLY and FYNNEI. The CDR3 sequence is CASTPEDNGEKLFF. CDR3 in DNA: TGTGCCAGCACTCCCGAGGACAACGGTGAAAAACTGTTTTTT.

V and J are TRBV20-1 and TRBJ1-2, with a possible D match to TRBD1 (6 bases). CDR3 length: 11 amino acids. V lost 5 bases and J lost 13, with 17 bases in between. Germline loops: CDR1 DFQATT, CDR2 SNEGSKA (reference sequence). The DNA of the CDR3 is TGCAGTGCTCGAACAGGGTCCTTGTCCACCTTC. It codes for CSARTGSLSTF.

The chain links TRBV5-1 to TRBJ1-2, with 8 bases lining up with TRBD1. With 4 bases clipped from V and 7 bases from J, the junction kept 9 bases outside the gene matches. CDR1 is SGHRS, CDR2 YFSETQ, per germline. The CDR3 contains 14 residues. The CDR3 sequence: CASSLNQGALGYTF. The CDR3 DNA follows: TGCGCCAGCAGCCTAAACCAGGGGGCGCTTGGCTACACCTTC.

This chain uses TRBV10-3 with TRBJ1-2, with D perhaps matching TRBD1 (6 bases). Germline loops: CDR1 ENHRY, CDR2 SYGVKD. V was cut by 6 bases and J by 4 bases, with 12 bases left in between. The CDR3 loop spans 13 amino acids. For the CDR3, the DNA is TGTGCCATCAGCGGGGTAGGGGGCTATGGCTACACCTTC. This encodes CAISGVGGYGYTF.

This chain links TRBV18 with TRBJ2-7; D is perhaps TRBD2 (6 bases). CDR1 and CDR2 from the germline V gene are KGHSH and LQKENI. V lost 3 bases and J 3 bases, leaving 15 bases between the germline ends. The CDR3 sequence is 15 residues long. CDR3 DNA sequence: TGTGCCAGCTCACCGGCAGGAGTCGGGGGCTACGAGCAGTACTTC. Its translation is CASSPAGVGGYEQYF.

This clone was seen a single time. The CDR3 DNA reads TGCGCCAGCAGCTCCCAGTATGGCTACACCTTC. Protein product: CASSSQYGYTF. The genes are TRBV5-1 and TRBJ1-2; D remains ambiguous. This CDR3 spans 11 amino acids. V lost 3 bases and J 5 bases, leaving 5 bases between the germline ends. The germline gives CDR1 SGHRS, CDR2 YFSETQ.

The rearrangement joins TRBV29-1 to TRBJ2-3, with TRBD1 as a possible D gene (7 bases). Trimming shortened V by 1 base and J by 4 bases, and 21 bases separated the two germline ends. Germline CDR1 and CDR2: SQVTM and ANQGSEA. This CDR3 region has 17 residues. CDR3 coding DNA: TGCAGCGTTGAAGTAGGGGGCGGGGTAAATTCGCCAGATACGCAGTATTTT. It translates to CSVEVGGGVNSPDTQYF.

The V call is TRBV28, the J call TRBJ1-1; D perhaps matches TRBD1 (5 bases). Germline V lookup: CDR1 MDHEN, CDR2 SYDVKM. V was cut by 0 bases and J by 3 bases, with 8 bases left in between. The CDR3 is 14 residues long. The CDR3 DNA sequence: TGTGCCAGCAGTTTATGGGGGGTTGACACTGAAGCTTTCTTT. It specifies CASSLWGVDTEAFF.